A selection of T cell receptor beta chains follows, all from one sample in a study of CDR3 diversity in severe acne. TCRdb re-called the PCR reads through MiXCR, storing one row per CDR3 protein. The table has 65,000 to 95,000 distinct CDR3 sequences, around 53% seen once; the top ten hold approximately 14%. The specimen sequenced was blood. The receptors stem from a male donor in good health, without acne. The CDR3 runs from the conserved cysteine through the conserved F or W. Fields, in order: D gene, J gene, V gene, CDR3 protein. A D gene is named only where the DNA matches it firmly.

>NA|TRBJ2-7|TRBV7-2
CASSRQKSGEQYF
>NA|TRBJ2-5|TRBV2
CASSGASQETQYF
>NA|TRBJ2-3|TRBV5-4
CASSPGRGTADTQYF
>NA|TRBJ1-4|TRBV6-5
CASSGALNEKLFF
>NA|TRBJ2-1|TRBV29-1
CSVEGWDGPYNEQFF
>NA|TRBJ1-5|TRBV2
CASSERENSNQPQHF
>NA|TRBJ2-5|TRBV24-1
CATSDPGRTETQYF
>NA|TRBJ2-2|TRBV29-1
CSVAARNPRELFF
>TRBD1|TRBJ1-5|TRBV10-3
CASSVTGQKQPQHF
>TRBD1|TRBJ2-7|TRBV14
CASSLGQGGHEQYF
>NA|TRBJ1-2|TRBV10-2
CASSVSGGGYTF
>TRBD1|TRBJ1-5|TRBV10-3
CAISESIGTGQHF
>NA|TRBJ1-3|TRBV2
CASSTDGSSGNTIYF
>NA|TRBJ1-2|TRBV10-3
CAISEGEAAGSGYTF
>NA|TRBJ1-4|TRBV6-5
CASSYPGAEEKLFF
>TRBD2|TRBJ2-7|TRBV5-1
CASSVQTTSGSSEQYF
>TRBD1|TRBJ2-3|TRBV12-3/TRBV12-4
CASSSGQGTDTQYF
>NA|TRBJ1-1|TRBV11-1
CASSVVSGSMNTEAFF
>TRBD1|TRBJ1-6|TRBV5-1
CASSLTGQGVVTADFHF
>NA|TRBJ2-1|TRBV20-1
CSASPFTSRYNEQFF
>NA|TRBJ1-3|TRBV7-9
CASSQDTVPLNTIYF
>TRBD1|TRBJ1-6|TRBV25-1
CASSLWTGHSPLHF
>NA|TRBJ2-5|TRBV6-1
CASRDGTGGFRNYGYTFGSGTQYF
>NA|TRBJ2-5|TRBV7-2
CASSSPGRSQETQYF
>TRBD1|TRBJ1-5|TRBV4-1
CASSVGTANQPQHF
>NA|TRBJ1-3|TRBV24-1
CATSVIGTTRKSGNTIYF
>TRBD1|TRBJ2-7|TRBV5-1
CASSTWDRGYEQYF
>NA|TRBJ1-2|TRBV3-1
CASTGEGKGYTF
>NA|TRBJ2-2|TRBV6-2/TRBV6-3
CASSYLGLYTGELFF
>TRBD1|TRBJ2-3|TRBV7-9
CASSVQGEFFTDTQYF
>TRBD2|TRBJ2-7|TRBV6-1
CASSGGREGIRGQYF
>NA|TRBJ2-1|TRBV3-1
CASSQEWREADEQFF
>NA|TRBJ2-7|TRBV24-1
CATSAVTEPYEQYF
>NA|TRBJ1-1|TRBV12-3/TRBV12-4
CASSLAGLGQEAFF
>TRBD2|TRBJ2-7|TRBV2
CASSLEAGVREQYF
>TRBD1|TRBJ2-3|TRBV20-1
CSTGTGSADTQYF
>NA|TRBJ2-5|TRBV20-1
CSAQGQETPYF